The entry that follows covers one T cell receptor (beta chain) sequence. The CDR3 has 15 residues. Trimming stripped 8 bases from V and 0 bases from J, with 13 bases between. Germline-derived CDR1 and CDR2 are KGHSH and LQKENI. This record comes from a study of blood T cell repertoires in COVID-19. Assay: immunoSEQ multiplex PCR; the TCRdb copy retains only in-frame clones and omits some. The table lists about 140,000 clones, 86% of them singletons. The sequence came from a woman aged 60 to 75 with acute or convalescent COVID-19. The chain uses TRBV18 and TRBJ1-4; D may be TRBD1 (5 bases). The source material was peripheral blood. CDR3 sequence: CASTRGGSTNEKLFF. The CDR3 DNA sequence: TGTGCCAGCACGCGGGGGGGATCAACTAATGAAAAACTGTTTTTT.